The text below deals with one TCR beta chain. V shed 4 bases, J shed 3 bases, and the junction held 9 bases outside the gene matches. CDR3 size: 15 residues. CDR1 is SGHRS and CDR2 is YFSETQ in the germline V gene. The data were obtained in a study of cytomegalovirus exposure and HLA in healthy donors. PCR used 60 Vbeta primers and 13 Jbeta primers. Sequencing was performed with immunoSEQ multiplex PCR; in TCRdb, only in-frame clones are kept and a portion is missing. In the table there are about 150,000 clones, around 84% of which are singletons. The rearrangement uses TRBV5-1 and TRBJ1-1; 7 bases match TRBD1. The sample comprised PBMCs. The clonotype originates from a boy aged 2 to 10 in good health and CMV-seronegative. CDR3 nucleotides: TGCGCCAGCAGCCCGTTGACAGGGAAAGACACTGAAGCTTTCTTT. Translation: CASSPLTGKDTEAFF.